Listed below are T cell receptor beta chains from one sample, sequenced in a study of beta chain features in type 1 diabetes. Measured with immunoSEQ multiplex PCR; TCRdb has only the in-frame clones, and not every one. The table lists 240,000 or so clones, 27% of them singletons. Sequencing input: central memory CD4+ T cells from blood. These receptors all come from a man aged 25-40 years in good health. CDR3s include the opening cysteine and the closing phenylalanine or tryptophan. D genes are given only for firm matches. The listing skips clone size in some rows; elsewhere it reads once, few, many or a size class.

CDR3 DNA: TGTGCCACCAGCTCCAATGGCCGGCTAGAAAACATTCAGTACTTC; CDR3 protein: CATSSNGRLENIQYF; D gene: .; V gene: TRBV15; J gene: TRBJ2-4; clone size: few
CDR3 DNA: TGCGCCAGCAGCTCGGGACAGGGCTCCACAGATACGCAGTATTTT; CDR3 protein: CASSSGQGSTDTQYF; D gene: TRBD1; V gene: TRBV5-1; J gene: TRBJ2-3; clone size: many
CDR3 DNA: TGTGCCAGCAGCTTGGATCACACTGAAGCTTTCTTT; CDR3 protein: CASSLDHTEAFF; D gene: .; V gene: TRBV7-9; J gene: TRBJ1-1; clone size: few
CDR3 DNA: TGTGCCAGCAGTAAGACCACTAGCGACCAAGATACGCAGTATTTT; CDR3 protein: CASSKTTSDQDTQYF; D gene: TRBD2; V gene: TRBV2; J gene: TRBJ2-3; clone size: few
CDR3 DNA: TGTGCCACCAGCAGAGCTGCAAACCTCGGGGAGACCCAGTACTTC; CDR3 protein: CATSRAANLGETQYF; D gene: .; V gene: TRBV15; J gene: TRBJ2-5; clone size: many
CDR3 DNA: TGTGCCAGCAGTGCTCAAAAAGAGACCCAGTACTTC; CDR3 protein: CASSAQKETQYF; D gene: .; V gene: TRBV28; J gene: TRBJ2-5; clone size: .
CDR3 DNA: TGTGCCAGCAGTGATCTGGGGGATACGCAGTATTTT; CDR3 protein: CASSDLGDTQYF; D gene: .; V gene: TRBV6-4; J gene: TRBJ2-3; clone size: .
CDR3 DNA: TGTGCCAGCAGTTACCCAGACAGGGGGCTCTACGAGCAGTACTTC; CDR3 protein: CASSYPDRGLYEQYF; D gene: TRBD1; V gene: TRBV6-5; J gene: TRBJ2-7; clone size: few
CDR3 DNA: TGTGCCAGCAGCAAGGGAGAAACCTACGAGCAGTACTTC; CDR3 protein: CASSKGETYEQYF; D gene: .; V gene: TRBV5-6; J gene: TRBJ2-7; clone size: few
CDR3 DNA: TGCAGCGTTGAATTCGGTGGAGCCAAAAACATTCAGTACTTC; CDR3 protein: CSVEFGGAKNIQYF; D gene: .; V gene: TRBV29-1; J gene: TRBJ2-4; clone size: .
CDR3 DNA: TGTGCCAGCAGCCTAGCGGGAGGATACGAGCAGTACTTC; CDR3 protein: CASSLAGGYEQYF; D gene: TRBD2; V gene: TRBV28; J gene: TRBJ2-7; clone size: many
CDR3 DNA: TGTGCCAGCCAACCTGGAGGTAGCGTTCGAGATACGCAGTATTTT; CDR3 protein: CASQPGGSVRDTQYF; D gene: .; V gene: TRBV7-2; J gene: TRBJ2-3; clone size: many
CDR3 DNA: TGTGCCAACATGGACGCGAACACCGGGGAGCTGTTTTTT; CDR3 protein: CANMDANTGELFF; D gene: .; V gene: TRBV2; J gene: TRBJ2-2; clone size: .
CDR3 DNA: TGCGCCAGCAGCCCCAGCAAGACTAGCGGGATGGGCAATGAGCAGTTCTTC; CDR3 protein: CASSPSKTSGMGNEQFF; D gene: TRBD2; V gene: TRBV4-3; J gene: TRBJ2-1; clone size: many
CDR3 DNA: TGTGCCAGCAGGTCCCTGGCCAAAAACATTCAGTACTTC; CDR3 protein: CASRSLAKNIQYF; D gene: .; V gene: TRBV7-2; J gene: TRBJ2-4; clone size: few
CDR3 DNA: TGTGCCAGCAGTTTGAACGGAAACTATGGCTACACCTTC; CDR3 protein: CASSLNGNYGYTF; D gene: .; V gene: TRBV27; J gene: TRBJ1-2; clone size: few
CDR3 DNA: TGTGCCAGCAGGCTTACAGGGGGAGAGACCCAGTACTTC; CDR3 protein: CASRLTGGETQYF; D gene: TRBD1; V gene: TRBV27; J gene: TRBJ2-5; clone size: .
CDR3 DNA: TGCAGCGTTGACTTTCGATCCACAGATACGCAGTATTTT; CDR3 protein: CSVDFRSTDTQYF; D gene: .; V gene: TRBV29-1; J gene: TRBJ2-3; clone size: few
CDR3 DNA: TGCAGCGCCCCCCTCCAGGGAAGAGGCACTGAAGCTTTCTTT; CDR3 protein: CSAPLQGRGTEAFF; D gene: .; V gene: TRBV29-1; J gene: TRBJ1-1; clone size: few
CDR3 DNA: TGCAGCGTTGAAAGGGTGCGCGGGGCCCCCACTGAAGCTTTCTTT; CDR3 protein: CSVERVRGAPTEAFF; D gene: .; V gene: TRBV29-1; J gene: TRBJ1-1; clone size: .
CDR3 DNA: TGTGCCAGCAGTCAGGGACTAGCGGGAGCGGGTGAGCAGTTCTTC; CDR3 protein: CASSQGLAGAGEQFF; D gene: TRBD2; V gene: TRBV6-6; J gene: TRBJ2-1; clone size: few
CDR3 DNA: TGCGCCAGCAGCTTGGGAGGGATTAGCTCCTACGAGCAGTACTTC; CDR3 protein: CASSLGGISSYEQYF; D gene: .; V gene: TRBV5-1; J gene: TRBJ2-7; clone size: few
CDR3 DNA: TGCAGCGTTGGGCTGGGTTCAAGGAACGAGCAGTACTTC; CDR3 protein: CSVGLGSRNEQYF; D gene: .; V gene: TRBV29-1; J gene: TRBJ2-7; clone size: once
CDR3 DNA: TGTGCCAGCAGCTCGTTAGCGGGTGACTCCTACGAGCAGTACTTC; CDR3 protein: CASSSLAGDSYEQYF; D gene: TRBD2; V gene: TRBV6-1; J gene: TRBJ2-7; clone size: .
CDR3 DNA: TGTGCCAGCAGCTTAGGTCTGGCAGGCACAGATACGCAGTATTTT; CDR3 protein: CASSLGLAGTDTQYF; D gene: .; V gene: TRBV7-2; J gene: TRBJ2-3; clone size: many
CDR3 DNA: TGTGCCAGCTCGACGGGGGGAGAACGGTCCACAGATACGCAGTATTTT; CDR3 protein: CASSTGGERSTDTQYF; D gene: TRBD2; V gene: TRBV6-6; J gene: TRBJ2-3; clone size: .
CDR3 DNA: TGTGCCAGCAGCCTAAGGGCTGACTACAATGAGCAGTTCTTC; CDR3 protein: CASSLRADYNEQFF; D gene: .; V gene: TRBV7-9; J gene: TRBJ2-1; clone size: .
CDR3 DNA: TGTGCCAGCAGTGAAAGTAGGTCTAGCAGGCCAGATACGCAGTATTTT; CDR3 protein: CASSESRSSRPDTQYF; D gene: .; V gene: TRBV2; J gene: TRBJ2-3; clone size: few
CDR3 DNA: TGTGCCTGGAAGTTCTCGTTCGGCGAGCAGTACTTC; CDR3 protein: CAWKFSFGEQYF; D gene: .; V gene: TRBV30; J gene: TRBJ2-7; clone size: .
CDR3 DNA: TGTGCCAGCACCCTTGGGGTTGGCGAGCAGTACTTC; CDR3 protein: CASTLGVGEQYF; D gene: .; V gene: TRBV28; J gene: TRBJ2-7; clone size: .
CDR3 DNA: TGTGCCAGCTCACCAGTAGCCGGAAGCTCCTACAATGAGCAGTTCTTC; CDR3 protein: CASSPVAGSSYNEQFF; D gene: .; V gene: TRBV18; J gene: TRBJ2-1; clone size: many
CDR3 DNA: TGTGCCAGCTCGCGGGGGTCGAGCACAGATACGCAGTATTTT; CDR3 protein: CASSRGSSTDTQYF; D gene: TRBD2; V gene: TRBV18; J gene: TRBJ2-3; clone size: few
CDR3 DNA: TGTGCCAGCAGCTCTGGAAGTAGCGGAGACACCGGGGAGCTGTTTTTT; CDR3 protein: CASSSGSSGDTGELFF; D gene: .; V gene: TRBV14; J gene: TRBJ2-2; clone size: .
CDR3 DNA: TGTGCCAGCAGCTCCACCTGGGACGGAAATGAGCAGTTCTTC; CDR3 protein: CASSSTWDGNEQFF; D gene: .; V gene: TRBV7-9; J gene: TRBJ2-1; clone size: few
CDR3 DNA: TGTGCCAGCGGGGACAGCACCTACGAGCAGTACTTC; CDR3 protein: CASGDSTYEQYF; D gene: TRBD1; V gene: TRBV7-9; J gene: TRBJ2-7; clone size: few
CDR3 DNA: TGTGCCAGCAGCTTAGGAATTAGTGGCACTGAAGCTTTCTTT; CDR3 protein: CASSLGISGTEAFF; D gene: .; V gene: TRBV7-8; J gene: TRBJ1-1; clone size: .
CDR3 DNA: TGTGCCAGCAGTTTACGCTCTGAAGCTTTCTTT; CDR3 protein: CASSLRSEAFF; D gene: .; V gene: TRBV28; J gene: TRBJ1-1; clone size: .
CDR3 DNA: TGCGCCAGCAGCTTACAGGACTCTGAAGAGACCCAGTACTTC; CDR3 protein: CASSLQDSEETQYF; D gene: .; V gene: TRBV5-1; J gene: TRBJ2-5; clone size: few
CDR3 DNA: TGTGCCAGCAGTCCCCTGAATGAGGCGGGGGACCACAATGAGCAGTTCTTC; CDR3 protein: CASSPLNEAGDHNEQFF; D gene: TRBD2; V gene: TRBV28; J gene: TRBJ2-1; clone size: few
CDR3 DNA: TGTGCCAGCAGTCAGGGACTAGCGGGAGGGAGGGAGCAGTTCTTC; CDR3 protein: CASSQGLAGGREQFF; D gene: TRBD2; V gene: TRBV6-6; J gene: TRBJ2-1; clone size: .
CDR3 DNA: TGTGCCAGCAGCCCGGGACAGCTACTGAACACTGAAGCTTTCTTT; CDR3 protein: CASSPGQLLNTEAFF; D gene: TRBD1; V gene: TRBV5-4; J gene: TRBJ1-1; clone size: once
CDR3 DNA: TGTGCCAGCAGTTTTGCTGGCGAAGCTTTCTTT; CDR3 protein: CASSFAGEAFF; D gene: .; V gene: TRBV6-5; J gene: TRBJ1-1; clone size: .
CDR3 DNA: TGTGCCAGCAGGGACAGCTCGAACACTGAAGCTTTCTTT; CDR3 protein: CASRDSSNTEAFF; D gene: .; V gene: TRBV2; J gene: TRBJ1-1; clone size: .
CDR3 DNA: TGTGCCAGCAGCCCTCTAGTCACCCGCACAGATACGCAGTATTTT; CDR3 protein: CASSPLVTRTDTQYF; D gene: .; V gene: TRBV4-2; J gene: TRBJ2-3; clone size: .
CDR3 DNA: TGTGCCAGCAGTCCCCCGGATGCTGAGACCCAGTACTTC; CDR3 protein: CASSPPDAETQYF; D gene: .; V gene: TRBV6-5; J gene: TRBJ2-5; clone size: few
CDR3 DNA: TGTGCAAAGACCGGGACAGAAGTCACAGATACGCAGTATTTT; CDR3 protein: CAKTGTEVTDTQYF; D gene: TRBD1; V gene: TRBV2; J gene: TRBJ2-3; clone size: .
CDR3 DNA: TGTGCCAGCAGCTCTACCGGGACAGGGGGTTCCGGGGAGCTGTTTTTT; CDR3 protein: CASSSTGTGGSGELFF; D gene: TRBD1; V gene: TRBV7-2; J gene: TRBJ2-2; clone size: few
CDR3 DNA: TGTGCCAGCAGACTCGGGACTAGCGGTTTCAATGAGCAGTTCTTC; CDR3 protein: CASRLGTSGFNEQFF; D gene: TRBD2; V gene: TRBV28; J gene: TRBJ2-1; clone size: .